This TCR beta chain was observed in a study of T-cell memory formation after mild COVID-19. About the research overall: TCR clusters were mostly donor specific.

In this sample, this clonotype turned up once. This CDR3 contains 14 residues. Trimming left V 4 bases short and J 5 bases short, with 14 bases between. Via MiXCR, TCRdb re-called the 5' RACE reads, giving one row per CDR3 protein. The data show 250,000 to 300,000 distinct CDR3 sequences, about a sixth seen once. This TCR derives from a young man who had mild COVID-19 (a few samples of this study predate the infection). Cell type and time point are not known. The chain couples TRBV12-3 or TRBV12-4 to TRBJ1-2; TRBD1 might be the D (6 bases). The sample comprised PBMCs or a T cell subset sorted from them (not recorded which). CDR3 residues: CASSYPGGGYGYTF. The CDR3 DNA reads as TGTGCCAGCAGTTACCCCGGGGGCGGATATGGCTACACCTTC.